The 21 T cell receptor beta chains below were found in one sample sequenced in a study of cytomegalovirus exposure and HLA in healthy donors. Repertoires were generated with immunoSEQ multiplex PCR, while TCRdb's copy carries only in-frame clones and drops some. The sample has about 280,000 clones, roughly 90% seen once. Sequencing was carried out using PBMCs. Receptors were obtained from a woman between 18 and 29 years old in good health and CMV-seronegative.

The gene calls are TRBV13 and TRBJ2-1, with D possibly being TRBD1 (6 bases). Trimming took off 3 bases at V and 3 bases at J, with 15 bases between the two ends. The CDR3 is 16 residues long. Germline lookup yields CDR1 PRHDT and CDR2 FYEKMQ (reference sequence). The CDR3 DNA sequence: TGTGCCAGCAGCTTGCCTGGGACACCAATCTACAATGAGCAGTTCTTC. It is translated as CASSLPGTPIYNEQFF.

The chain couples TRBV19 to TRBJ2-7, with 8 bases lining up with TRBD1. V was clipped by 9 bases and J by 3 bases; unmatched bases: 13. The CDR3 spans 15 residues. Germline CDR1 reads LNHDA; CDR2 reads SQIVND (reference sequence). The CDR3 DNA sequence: TGTGCCAGCAAGGACTCCGGGACAGGTTACTACGAGCAGTACTTC. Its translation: CASKDSGTGYYEQYF.

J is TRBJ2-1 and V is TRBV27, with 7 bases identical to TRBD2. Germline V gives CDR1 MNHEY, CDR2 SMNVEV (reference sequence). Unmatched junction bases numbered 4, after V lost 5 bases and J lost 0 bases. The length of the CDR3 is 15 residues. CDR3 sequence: CASSQAGRSYNEQFF. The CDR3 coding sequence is TGTGCCAGCAGTCAAGCGGGGCGCTCCTACAATGAGCAGTTCTTC.

CDR3 region: CASSASEGGTDTQYF. In nucleotides, the CDR3 is TGTGCCAGCAGCGCGAGCGAGGGGGGGACAGATACGCAGTATTTT. The chain employs TRBV9 and TRBJ2-3; TRBD2 is a possible D gene (7 bases). The V and J ends lost 3 bases and 3 bases respectively, with 14 bases between them. The CDR3 is 15 residues long. The germline V gene has CDR1 SGDLS and CDR2 YYNGEE.

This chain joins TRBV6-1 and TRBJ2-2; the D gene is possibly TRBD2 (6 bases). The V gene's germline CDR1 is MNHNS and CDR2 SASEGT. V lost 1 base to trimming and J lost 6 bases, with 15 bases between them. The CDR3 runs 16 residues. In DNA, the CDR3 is TGTGCCAGCAGTGAAGGGTGGGCGGGAACGTCCGGGGAGCTGTTTTTT. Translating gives CASSEGWAGTSGELFF.

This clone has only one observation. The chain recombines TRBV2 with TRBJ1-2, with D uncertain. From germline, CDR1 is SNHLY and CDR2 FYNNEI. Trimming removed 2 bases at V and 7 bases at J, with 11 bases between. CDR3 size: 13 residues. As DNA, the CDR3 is TGTGCCAGCAGTGAAACCATGGTCGGTGGCTACACCTTC. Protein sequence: CASSETMVGGYTF.

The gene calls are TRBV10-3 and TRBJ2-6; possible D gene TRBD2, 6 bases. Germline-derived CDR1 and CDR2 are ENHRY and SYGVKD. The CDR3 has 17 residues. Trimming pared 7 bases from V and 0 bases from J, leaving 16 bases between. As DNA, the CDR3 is TGTGCCATCATGGTGCGGGGTTCCGGCTCTGGGGCCAACGTCCTGACTTTC. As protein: CAIMVRGSGSGANVLTF.

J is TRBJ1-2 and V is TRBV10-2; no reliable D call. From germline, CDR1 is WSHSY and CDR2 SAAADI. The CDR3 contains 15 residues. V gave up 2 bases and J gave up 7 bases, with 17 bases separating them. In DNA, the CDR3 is TGCGCCAGCAGTGAGATCCAGAGGGAGAATAGTGGCTACACCTTC. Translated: CASSEIQRENSGYTF.

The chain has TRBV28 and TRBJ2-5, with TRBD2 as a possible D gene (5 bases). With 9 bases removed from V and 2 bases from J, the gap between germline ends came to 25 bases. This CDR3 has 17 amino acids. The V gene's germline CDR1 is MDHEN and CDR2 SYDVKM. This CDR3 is CASSGSTLRGWQETQYF. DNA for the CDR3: TGTGCCAGTTCAGGATCTACGCTTAGAGGGTGGCAAGAGACCCAGTACTTC. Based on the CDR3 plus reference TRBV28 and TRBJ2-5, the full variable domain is DVKVTQSSRYLVKRTGEKVFLECVQDMDHENMFWYRQDPGLGLRLIYFSYDVKMKEKGDIPEGYSVSREKKERFSLILESASTNQTSMYLCASSGSTLRGWQETQYFGPGTRLLVL.

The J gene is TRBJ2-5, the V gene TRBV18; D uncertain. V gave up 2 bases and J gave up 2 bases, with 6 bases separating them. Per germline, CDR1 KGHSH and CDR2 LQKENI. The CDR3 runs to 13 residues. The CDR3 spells CASSPAAQETQYF. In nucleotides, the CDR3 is TGTGCCAGCTCACCAGCGGCACAAGAGACCCAGTACTTC.

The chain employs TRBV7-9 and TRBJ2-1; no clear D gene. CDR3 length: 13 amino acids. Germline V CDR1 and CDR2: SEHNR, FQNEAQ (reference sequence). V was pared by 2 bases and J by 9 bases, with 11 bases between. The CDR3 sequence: CASSLLPGGEQFF. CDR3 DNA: TGTGCCAGCAGCTTACTCCCCGGCGGTGAGCAGTTCTTC. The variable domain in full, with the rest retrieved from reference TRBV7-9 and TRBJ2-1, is DTGVSQNPRHKITKRGQNVTFRCDPISEHNRLYWYRQTLGQGPEFLTYFQNEAQLEKSRLLSDRFSAERPKGSFSTLEIQRTEQGDSAMYLCASSLLPGGEQFFGPGTRLTVL.

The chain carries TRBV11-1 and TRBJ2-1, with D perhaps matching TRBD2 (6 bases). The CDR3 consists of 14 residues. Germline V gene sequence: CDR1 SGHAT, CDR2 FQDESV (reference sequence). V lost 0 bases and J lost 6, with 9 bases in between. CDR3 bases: TGTGCCAGCAGCTTAGCGGGGGGTGGCAATGAGCAGTTCTTC. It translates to CASSLAGGGNEQFF.

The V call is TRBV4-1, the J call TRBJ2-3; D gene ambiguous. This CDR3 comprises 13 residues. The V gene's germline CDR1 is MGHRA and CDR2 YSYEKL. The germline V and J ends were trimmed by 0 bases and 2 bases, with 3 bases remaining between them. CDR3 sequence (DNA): TGCGCCAGCAGCCAAGAACACACAGATACGCAGTATTTT. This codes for CASSQEHTDTQYF.

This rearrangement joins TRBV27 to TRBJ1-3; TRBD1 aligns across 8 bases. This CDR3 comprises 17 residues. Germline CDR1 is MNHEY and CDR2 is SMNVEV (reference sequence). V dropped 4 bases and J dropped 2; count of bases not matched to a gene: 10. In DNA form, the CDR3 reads TGTGCCAGCAGTTCCTCACAGACAGGGGCGACTGGAAACACCATATATTTT. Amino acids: CASSSSQTGATGNTIYF.

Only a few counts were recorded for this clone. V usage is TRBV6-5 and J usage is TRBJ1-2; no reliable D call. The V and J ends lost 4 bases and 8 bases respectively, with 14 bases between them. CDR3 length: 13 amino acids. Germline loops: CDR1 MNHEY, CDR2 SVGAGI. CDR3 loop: CASSSDFPPGYTF. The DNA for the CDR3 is TGTGCCAGCAGTTCCGACTTTCCTCCCGGCTACACCTTC.

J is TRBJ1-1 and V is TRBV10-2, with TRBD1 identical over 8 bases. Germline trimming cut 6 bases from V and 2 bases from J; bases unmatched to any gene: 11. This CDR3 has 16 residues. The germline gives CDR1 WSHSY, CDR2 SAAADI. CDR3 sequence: CASRVDRDKPNTEAFF. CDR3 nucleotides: TGCGCCAGCAGAGTGGACAGGGACAAACCTAACACTGAAGCTTTCTTT.

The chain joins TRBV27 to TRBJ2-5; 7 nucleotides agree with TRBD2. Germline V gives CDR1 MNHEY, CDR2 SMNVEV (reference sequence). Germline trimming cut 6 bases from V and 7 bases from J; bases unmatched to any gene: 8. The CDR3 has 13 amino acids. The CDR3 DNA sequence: TGTGCCAGCAGGGGGGGGAGTTTTGGGACCCAGTACTTC. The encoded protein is CASRGGSFGTQYF.

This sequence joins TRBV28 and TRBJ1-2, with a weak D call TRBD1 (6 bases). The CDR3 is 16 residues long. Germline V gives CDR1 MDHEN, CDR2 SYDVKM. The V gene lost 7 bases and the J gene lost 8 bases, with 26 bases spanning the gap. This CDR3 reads CASKGPGHRVIHGYTF. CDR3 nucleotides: TGTGCCAGCAAAGGCCCGGGACATAGGGTGATACACGGCTACACCTTC.

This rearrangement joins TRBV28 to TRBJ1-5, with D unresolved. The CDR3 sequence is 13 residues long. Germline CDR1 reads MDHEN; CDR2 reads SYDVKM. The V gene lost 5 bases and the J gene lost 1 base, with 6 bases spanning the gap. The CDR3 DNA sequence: TGTGCCAGCAGTCCGGGGAGCAATCAGCCCCAGCATTTT. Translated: CASSPGSNQPQHF.

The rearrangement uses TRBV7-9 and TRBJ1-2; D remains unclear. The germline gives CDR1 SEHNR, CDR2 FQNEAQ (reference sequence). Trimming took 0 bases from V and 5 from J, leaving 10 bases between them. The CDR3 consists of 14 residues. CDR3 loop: CASSLASPQYGYTF. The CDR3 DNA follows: TGTGCCAGCAGCTTAGCGAGTCCGCAATATGGCTACACCTTC.

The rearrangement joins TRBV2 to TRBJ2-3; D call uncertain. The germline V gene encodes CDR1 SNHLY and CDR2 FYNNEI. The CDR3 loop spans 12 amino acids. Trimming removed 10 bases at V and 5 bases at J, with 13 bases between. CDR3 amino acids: CATAGEVDTQYF. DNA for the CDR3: TGTGCCACAGCCGGAGAGGTAGATACGCAGTATTTT.